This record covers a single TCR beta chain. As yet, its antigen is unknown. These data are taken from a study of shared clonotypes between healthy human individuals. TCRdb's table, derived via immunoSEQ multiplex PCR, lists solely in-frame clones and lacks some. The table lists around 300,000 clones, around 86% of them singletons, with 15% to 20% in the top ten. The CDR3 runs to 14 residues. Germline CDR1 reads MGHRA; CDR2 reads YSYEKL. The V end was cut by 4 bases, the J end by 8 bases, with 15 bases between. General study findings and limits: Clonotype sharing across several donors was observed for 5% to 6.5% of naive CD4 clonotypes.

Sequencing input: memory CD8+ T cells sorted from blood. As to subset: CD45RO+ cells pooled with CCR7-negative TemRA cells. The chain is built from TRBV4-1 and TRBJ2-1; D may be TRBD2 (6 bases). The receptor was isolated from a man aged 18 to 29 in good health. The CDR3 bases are TGCGCCAGCAGCCTGGGCGGGGTGTGGGATGAGCAGTTCTTC. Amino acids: CASSLGGVWDEQFF.